These 24 T cell receptor beta chains were all obtained from the same sample, sequenced in a study of blood T cell repertoires in COVID-19. TCRdb's table, derived via immunoSEQ multiplex PCR, lists solely in-frame clones and lacks some. The sample lists a few hundred thousand clones; 88% were seen once. The material sequenced was PBMCs or T cells enriched from blood (not recorded which). These receptors were obtained from a woman aged 18 to 35 who had recovered from COVID-19.

The V gene is TRBV5-1, the J gene TRBJ2-1; 8 bases are a match to TRBD2. The CDR3 loop spans 14 amino acids. Trimming took 7 bases from V and 4 from J; bases not matched to a gene: 7. The V gene's germline CDR1 is SGHRS and CDR2 YFSETQ. The CDR3 here is CASYPGGNYNEQFF. The CDR3 DNA reads as TGCGCCAGCTATCCGGGGGGGAATTACAATGAGCAGTTCTTC.

The DNA of the CDR3 is TGTGCCAGTAGTTTGACAAGGTATAGCAATCAGCCCCAGCATTTT. Translation gives CASSLTRYSNQPQHF. The chain is built from TRBV19 and TRBJ1-5, with D unclear. Between the trimmed V and J ends, which lost 5 bases and 0 bases, there was a span of 11 bases. This CDR3 is 15 amino acids long. Germline V lookup: CDR1 LNHDA, CDR2 SQIVND (reference sequence). The variable domain in full, with the rest retrieved from reference TRBV19 and TRBJ1-5, is DGGITQSPKYLFRKEGQNVTLSCEQNLNHDAMYWYRQDPGQGLRLIYYSQIVNDFQKGDIAEGYSVSREKKESFPLTVTSAQKNPTAFYLCASSLTRYSNQPQHFGDGTRLSIL.

This clone was detected only once. The CDR3 protein is CASSPVFHQPQHF. In DNA form, the CDR3 reads TGTGCCAGTAGTCCAGTCTTCCATCAGCCCCAGCATTTT. V usage is TRBV19 and J usage is TRBJ1-5; D is undetermined. This CDR3 is 13 amino acids long. V lost 5 bases and J 5 bases, leaving 10 bases between the germline ends. Germline V gives CDR1 LNHDA, CDR2 SQIVND (reference sequence).

The rearrangement joins TRBV19 to TRBJ2-7; maybe TRBD2 (6 bases). The V end was cut by 3 bases, the J end by 0 bases, with 12 bases between. In germline, CDR1 is LNHDA, CDR2 SQIVND (reference sequence). There are 15 residues in the CDR3. In DNA form, the CDR3 reads TGTGCCAGTAGTATTCGGGACTCACCCTCCTACGAGCAGTACTTC. It yields the protein CASSIRDSPSYEQYF. Looking up the rest from reference TRBV19 and TRBJ2-7 gives the full variable domain: DGGITQSPKYLFRKEGQNVTLSCEQNLNHDAMYWYRQDPGQGLRLIYYSQIVNDFQKGDIAEGYSVSREKKESFPLTVTSAQKNPTAFYLCASSIRDSPSYEQYFGPGTRLTVT.

The chain uses TRBV15 and TRBJ2-7; tentative D call: TRBD1 (6 bases). Deletions cut 6 bases from V and 2 bases from J, with 11 bases between. The CDR3 contains 13 residues. The V gene's germline CDR1 is LNHNV and CDR2 YYDKDF (reference sequence). CDR3 residues: CATRLTGAYEQYF. The CDR3, as DNA: TGTGCCACCAGATTGACAGGTGCCTACGAGCAGTACTTC.

J is TRBJ1-4 and V is TRBV7-9; D is unclear. The V end lost 8 bases, the J end lost 4 bases, and 11 bases lay between the germline ends. This CDR3 spans 13 amino acids. Per germline, CDR1 SEHNR and CDR2 FQNEAQ (reference sequence). The CDR3 nucleotides read TGTGCCAGCTCGGGTTCTCTTAATGAAAAACTGTTTTTT. It specifies CASSGSLNEKLFF.

J is TRBJ2-3 and V is TRBV6-1, with 9 nucleotides matching TRBD2. Germline V gives CDR1 MNHNS, CDR2 SASEGT. CDR3 size: 17 residues. The V and J ends lost 0 bases and 4 bases, in that order; junction bases with no gene match: 8. CDR3: CASSEALSASGADTQYF. The DNA for the CDR3 is TGTGCCAGCAGTGAAGCGCTTTCGGCTAGCGGGGCAGATACGCAGTATTTT.

Concerning this clone itself: Relative to the germline gene, one junction end is altered; a read error may explain this. This chain joins TRBV18 and TRBJ2-3, with D perhaps TRBD1 (6 bases). CDR3 length: 12 residues. The germline V gene has CDR1 KGHSH and CDR2 LQKENI. The CDR3 DNA reads as TGTGCCAGCTCACCACCGCCAGGGCAGGGGAATTTT. This encodes CASSPPPGQGNF.

The chain combines TRBV5-1 with TRBJ2-1; 11 nucleotides line up with TRBD2. V gave up 0 bases and J gave up 4 bases; unmatched junction bases: 12. The germline gives CDR1 SGHRS, CDR2 YFSETQ. This CDR3 spans 19 amino acids. CDR3 loop: CASSLGLSGGALGYNEQFF. CDR3 in DNA: TGCGCCAGCAGCTTGGGTCTTAGCGGGGGGGCCCTCGGGTACAATGAGCAGTTCTTC.

The rearrangement links TRBV5-4 to TRBJ2-7, with TRBD1 matching 7 bases. V gave up 4 bases and J gave up 2 bases; unmatched junction bases: 12. Germline lookup yields CDR1 SGHNT and CDR2 YYREEE (reference sequence). The CDR3 has 16 residues. In nucleotides, the CDR3 is TGTGCCAGCAGCCCCCGGACAGGCTTCGAAGCCTACGAGCAGTACTTC. It specifies CASSPRTGFEAYEQYF.

V gene TRBV24-1 combines with J gene TRBJ2-7; perhaps TRBD1 as D (5 bases). Germline V gene data show CDR1 as KGHDR and CDR2 as SFDVKD. Trimming shortened V by 7 bases and J by 0 bases, and 12 bases separated the two germline ends. There are 14 residues in the CDR3. CDR3 loop: CATSTGLTSYEQYF. Here the CDR3 DNA reads TGTGCCACCAGCACAGGCCTGACCTCCTACGAGCAGTACTTC.

The chain employs TRBV5-1 and TRBJ2-3; D may be TRBD1 (6 bases). V gave up 4 bases and J gave up 7 bases, with 22 bases separating them. Germline loops: CDR1 SGHRS, CDR2 YFSETQ. The CDR3 spans 16 residues. CDR3 sequence reads: CASSPVDSGLSYTQYF. The CDR3 coding sequence is TGCGCCAGCAGCCCTGTGGACAGCGGACTTTCTTATACGCAGTATTTT.

The chain recombines TRBV28 with TRBJ1-2, with 7 bases aligning to TRBD1. Trimming removed 6 bases from V and 7 bases from J; junction bases left unmatched: 14. The CDR3 runs 15 residues. CDR1 and CDR2 from the germline V gene are MDHEN and SYDVKM. Here the CDR3 reads CASRPIRRQGSGYTF. The DNA of the CDR3 is TGTGCCAGCAGGCCTATTAGAAGACAGGGATCTGGCTACACCTTC.

This sequence joins TRBV15 and TRBJ1-4; TRBD1 is a possible D gene (5 bases). The CDR3 loop spans 14 amino acids. V lost 7 bases and J 0 bases, leaving 9 bases between the germline ends. CDR1 and CDR2 from the germline V gene are LNHNV and YYDKDF (reference sequence). The CDR3 DNA reads as TGTGCCACCAAGACAGAAGCAACTAATGAAAAACTGTTTTTT. Translating gives CATKTEATNEKLFF.

This clone was observed a few times. The V gene is TRBV6-5, the J gene TRBJ2-7, with a possible D match to TRBD2 (6 bases). V lost 5 bases to trimming and J lost 6 bases, with 17 bases between them. This CDR3 comprises 14 residues. CDR1 is MNHEY, CDR2 SVGAGI, per germline. The CDR3 DNA sequence: TGTGCCAGCAGTCGGGAGCAGTTGTGGGGCGAGCAGTACTTC. As protein: CASSREQLWGEQYF.

This clone was observed a handful of times. The V call is TRBV4-2, the J call TRBJ1-4; TRBD1 is a possible D gene (6 bases). The CDR3 contains 18 residues. Germline values: CDR1 LGHNA, CDR2 YNFKEQ. With 0 bases removed from V and 0 bases from J, the gap between germline ends came to 14 bases. In DNA form, the CDR3 reads TGTGCCAGCAGCCAAGATACGAACAGGGCCACAACTAATGAAAAACTGTTTTTT. Translated, it gives CASSQDTNRATTNEKLFF.

V usage is TRBV20-1 and J usage is TRBJ1-1, with D tentatively TRBD1 (5 bases). The V end lost 7 bases, the J end lost 11 bases, and 14 bases lay between the germline ends. The CDR3 covers 10 residues. Germline lookup yields CDR1 DFQATT and CDR2 SNEGSKA (reference sequence). The CDR3 loop is CSGGRTMAFF. The CDR3 nucleotides read TGCAGTGGCGGTCGGACAATGGCTTTCTTT.

This chain connects TRBV9 to TRBJ2-2; 10 bases line up with TRBD2. V was pared by 6 bases and J by 5 bases, with 13 bases of the junction left unmatched. The germline V gene encodes CDR1 SGDLS and CDR2 YYNGEE. The CDR3 is made up of 17 amino acids. The DNA for the CDR3 is TGTGCCAGCACCGATTCCTCCACTAGCGGGGAGACCGGGGAGCTGTTTTTT. Its protein product is CASTDSSTSGETGELFF.

The chain joins TRBV5-1 to TRBJ2-7; 8 bases fit TRBD1. The CDR3 runs to 15 residues. V shed 2 bases and J 1 base; nucleotides not matched to a gene: 5. CDR1 and CDR2 from the germline V gene are SGHRS and YFSETQ. The chain's CDR3 is CASSFSGTGSYEQYF. CDR3 coding DNA: TGCGCCAGCAGCTTCTCCGGGACAGGTTCCTACGAGCAGTACTTC.

The V and J genes are TRBV9 and TRBJ2-1; TRBD2 agrees at 7 bases. Germline CDR1 reads SGDLS; CDR2 reads YYNGEE. The V gene end was trimmed by 0 bases and the J gene end by 8 bases; junction bases not matched to a gene: 8. This CDR3 is 15 amino acids long. The CDR3 DNA reads TGTGCCAGCAGCGTAGACGGGACTACGCTCTATGAGCAGTTCTTC. Amino acids: CASSVDGTTLYEQFF.

In this sample, this clone turned up a few times. V is TRBV5-1 and J is TRBJ1-5; D possibly corresponds to TRBD1 (6 bases). V was clipped by 1 base and J by 7 bases, with 15 bases between them. Germline CDR1 reads SGHRS; CDR2 reads YFSETQ. This CDR3 has 15 amino acids. CDR3 amino acids: CASSLFPGGGQPQHF. In DNA, the CDR3 is TGCGCCAGCAGCTTGTTCCCGGGGGGGGGCCAGCCCCAGCATTTT.

This chain joins TRBV28 and TRBJ1-5, with 12 bases lining up with TRBD1. V gave up 6 bases and J gave up 5 bases; unmatched junction bases: 5. CDR3 length: 15 amino acids. From germline, CDR1 is MDHEN and CDR2 SYDVKM. CDR3: CASRPGTGGDQPQHF. In DNA, the CDR3 is TGTGCCAGCAGGCCCGGGACAGGGGGCGATCAGCCCCAGCATTTT.

The chain has TRBV12-3 or TRBV12-4 and TRBJ1-1; D gene ambiguous. Between the trimmed V and J ends, which lost 6 bases and 5 bases, there was a span of 10 bases. The CDR3 contains 12 residues. DNA for the CDR3: TGTGCCAGCAGCTTCGCGGCAACTGAAGCTTTCTTT. Protein product: CASSFAATEAFF.

V and J are TRBV13 and TRBJ2-7, with 8 bases matching TRBD1. CDR1 is PRHDT, CDR2 FYEKMQ, per germline (reference sequence). The CDR3 has 14 amino acids. With V trimmed by 3 bases and J by 4 bases, 5 bases remained unmatched. CDR3 in DNA: TGTGCCAGCAGCTTCTCGGACAGGGTGTACGAGCAGTACTTC. It specifies CASSFSDRVYEQYF.